This is a list of T cell receptor beta chains from one sample in a study of blood T cell repertoires in COVID-19. Data came from immunoSEQ multiplex PCR; TCRdb stores just in-frame clones and leaves some out. The sample records about 120,000 clones, over 70% being singletons. Source material: peripheral blood. These receptor sequences come from a woman between 70 and 85 years old with acute or convalescent COVID-19. Each CDR3 is given with its conserved first and last residue. A D gene is named only where the DNA matches it firmly. Clone size, where shown, is once, few, many, or a class for clones that have expanded.

len	d_gene	v_gene	abundance	j_gene	CDR3aa	CDR3nt
14	TRBD2	TRBV30	once	TRBJ2-3	CAWSSRGGTDTQYF	TGTGCCTGGAGTTCACGGGGGGGGACGGATACGCAGTATTTT
12	TRBD1	TRBV7-3	-	TRBJ1-2	CASSPQGGGYTF	TGTGCCAGCAGCCCGCAGGGGGGTGGCTACACCTTC
15	-	TRBV13	-	TRBJ2-2	CPPRPWGGASGELFF	TGTCCCCCCCGCCCCTGGGGGGGGGCCTCCGGGGAGCTGTTTTTT
15	TRBD1	TRBV5-1	once	TRBJ1-1	CASSSQGAENTEAFF	TGCGCCAGCAGCTCCCAGGGGGCGGAGAACACTGAAGCTTTCTTT
20	TRBD1	TRBV28	few	TRBJ1-1	CASSLRRRARTGERNTEAFF	TGTGCCAGCAGTTTACGCCGGCGGGCCCGGACAGGGGAGAGAAACACTGAAGCTTTCTTT
12	-	TRBV29-1	-	TRBJ1-3	CSVGTDGNTIYF	TGCAGCGTTGGAACAGACGGAAACACCATATATTTT
12	TRBD2	TRBV2	once	TRBJ2-7	CASIPGGAREDF	TGTGCCAGCATTCCGGGAGGGGCCCGTGAGGACTTC
17	TRBD1	TRBV5-4	-	TRBJ1-1	CASSLKTGTGFYTEAFF	TGTGCCAGCAGCTTGAAAACCGGGACAGGGTTTTACACTGAAGCTTTCTTT
13	-	TRBV10-2	-	TRBJ1-1	CASMARGRTEAFF	TGCGCCAGTATGGCCAGGGGAAGGACTGAAGCTTTCTTT
15	-	TRBV5-1	-	TRBJ1-6	CASSLRGSNNSPLHF	TGCGCCAGCAGCTTAAGGGGGAGTAATAATTCACCCCTCCACTTT
21	-	TRBV12-2	-	TRBJ2-2	CASRLARGTGGRAGKTGELFF	TGTGCAAGTCGCTTAGCGCGAGGGACAGGGGGCCGGGCGGGAAAAACCGGGGAGCTGTTTTTT
15	TRBD1	TRBV28	-	TRBJ2-1	CASSSGTALWNEQFF	TGTGCCAGCAGTTCGGGGACAGCTTTATGGAATGAGCAGTTCTTC
14	TRBD2	TRBV7-2	-	TRBJ2-1	CASSNGLAGNEQFF	TGTGCCAGCAGCAATGGACTAGCGGGCAATGAGCAGTTCTTC
12	-	TRBV27	-	TRBJ1-1	CASGGGPTEAFF	TGTGCCAGCGGCGGAGGGCCCACTGAAGCTTTCTTT
17	-	TRBV15	-	TRBJ1-1	CATSRDLGGWVNTEAFF	TGTGCCACCAGCAGAGATCTTGGGGGCTGGGTGAACACTGAAGCTTTCTTT
14	TRBD1	TRBV2	once	TRBJ1-2	CARRQGVLVYGYTF	TGTGCCAGAAGACAGGGGGTATTGGTCTATGGCTACACCTTC
13	-	TRBV28	-	TRBJ2-7	CASSFGSSYEQYF	TGTGCCAGCAGTTTTGGGAGCTCCTACGAGCAGTACTTC
14	TRBD1	TRBV5-1	-	TRBJ2-5	CASSPGQVQETQYF	TGCGCCAGCAGCCCGGGACAGGTCCAAGAGACCCAGTACTTC
17	TRBD2	TRBV5-6	-	TRBJ2-5	CASSLPSSSGGPETQYF	TGTGCCAGCAGCTTGCCCTCCTCTAGCGGGGGGCCGGAGACCCAGTACTTC
16	-	TRBV4-1	-	TRBJ1-2	CASSQGHRDSPRGYTF	TGCGCCAGCAGCCAAGGACACCGGGACTCCCCTCGGGGCTACACCTTC
16	TRBD1	TRBV3-1/TRBV3-2	few	TRBJ1-2	CASSQGPTGGNYGYTF	TGTGCCAGCAGCCAAGGGCCGACAGGGGGTAACTATGGCTACACCTTC
14	TRBD1	TRBV30	-	TRBJ1-5	CAWSRNRGHQPQHF	TGTGCCTGGAGCCGGAACAGGGGGCACCAGCCCCAGCATTTT
15	-	TRBV6-5	-	TRBJ2-2	CASSYSAHNTGELFF	TGTGCCAGCAGTTACTCGGCACACAACACCGGGGAGCTGTTTTTT
16	TRBD2	TRBV9	-	TRBJ2-3	CASSVGLAGAGDTQYF	TGTGCCAGCAGCGTAGGACTAGCGGGGGCGGGAGATACGCAGTATTTT
14	-	TRBV5-4	-	TRBJ1-3	CASSSQGSGNTIYF	TGTGCCAGCAGCTCCCAGGGGAGCGGAAACACCATATATTTT
15	-	TRBV6-5	-	TRBJ1-1	CASSYVGQWNTEAFF	TGTGCCAGCAGTTACGTCGGACAGTGGAACACTGAAGCTTTCTTT
14	-	TRBV5-1	-	TRBJ1-1	CASSAQGGYTEAFF	TGCGCCAGCAGCGCCCAAGGAGGTTACACTGAAGCTTTCTTT
14	-	TRBV2	many	TRBJ1-5	CASSEQGPSQPQHF	TGTGCCAGCAGTGAACAGGGTCCAAGTCAGCCCCAGCATTTT
15	-	TRBV3-1/TRBV3-2	-	TRBJ2-7	CASSPSPSQSYEQYF	TGTGCCAGCAGCCCCTCCCCTAGCCAGTCCTACGAGCAGTACTTC
11	-	TRBV20-1	-	TRBJ1-1	CSASFYQGAFF	TGCAGTGCTAGTTTTTATCAGGGGGCTTTCTTT
17	TRBD1	TRBV5-1	-	TRBJ2-3	CASSLAGTGGNTDTQYF	TGCGCCAGCAGCTTGGCCGGGACAGGGGGCAACACAGATACGCAGTATTTT
13	-	TRBV7-9	-	TRBJ1-6	CASSPQGWSPLHF	TGTGCCAGCAGCCCACAGGGATGGTCACCCCTCCACTTT
15	-	TRBV30	-	TRBJ2-3	CAWSVTSGRTDTQYF	TGTGCCTGGAGTGTAACCAGCGGTCGCACAGATACGCAGTATTTT
14	-	TRBV27	-	TRBJ2-3	CASSINDQADTQYF	TGTGCCAGCAGTATTAACGATCAGGCAGATACGCAGTATTTT
15	-	TRBV19	-	TRBJ1-6	CASSISEGGNSPLHF	TGTGCCAGTAGTATATCGGAGGGTGGTAATTCACCCCTCCACTTT
14	TRBD1	TRBV10-3	-	TRBJ1-3	CATGQGSAGNTIYF	TGTGCCACCGGACAGGGTTCGGCTGGAAACACCATATATTTT
14	-	TRBV25-1	-	TRBJ1-3	CASRFEGGGNTIYF	TGTGCCAGCAGGTTTGAGGGTGGTGGAAACACCATATATTTT
14	TRBD1	TRBV5-1	few	TRBJ2-1	CASSWGQGGNEQFF	TGCGCCAGCAGCTGGGGACAGGGCGGGAATGAGCAGTTCTTC
13	-	TRBV9	-	TRBJ1-1	CASSMQGYSEAFF	TGTGCCAGCAGCATGCAGGGTTACTCTGAAGCTTTCTTT
13	-	TRBV5-4	once	TRBJ1-1	CASQRIANTEAFF	TGTGCCAGCCAGCGTATAGCGAACACTGAAGCTTTCTTT
17	TRBD1	TRBV19	once	TRBJ1-3	CASSTLPGQSSGNTIYF	TGTGCCAGTAGTACTCTTCCGGGACAGAGCTCTGGAAACACCATATATTTT
15	TRBD1	TRBV28	-	TRBJ2-7	CASTTAGQGVGEQYF	TGTGCCAGCACCACCGCGGGACAGGGAGTCGGGGAGCAGTACTTC
18	TRBD1	TRBV7-8	-	TRBJ1-5	CASRPGAGGALDNQPQHF	TGTGCCAGCAGGCCTGGGGCAGGGGGCGCGTTGGATAATCAGCCCCAGCATTTT
14	TRBD1	TRBV5-1	-	TRBJ2-7	CASKGQGSSYEQYF	TGCGCCAGCAAGGGACAGGGAAGCTCCTACGAGCAGTACTTC
14	TRBD1	TRBV20-1	-	TRBJ2-3	CSASRDRAPDTQYF	TGCAGTGCTAGTAGGGACAGGGCCCCAGATACGCAGTATTTT
15	-	TRBV6-6	-	TRBJ1-6	CASSGNRVGNSPLHF	TGTGCCAGCAGTGGGAACAGGGTCGGGAATTCACCCCTCCACTTT
15	TRBD1	TRBV18	-	TRBJ1-1	CASSPRGQVDTEAFF	TGTGCCAGCTCTCCTCGGGGACAGGTCGACACTGAAGCTTTCTTT
17	-	TRBV28	few	TRBJ1-5	CASSIAPDRKRNQPQHF	TGTGCCAGCAGTATAGCCCCAGACAGGAAACGCAATCAGCCCCAGCATTTT
16	TRBD1	TRBV5-1	-	TRBJ1-6	CASSLTGVFGNSPLHF	TGCGCCAGCAGCTTAACAGGGGTTTTTGGTAATTCACCCCTCCACTTT
15	-	TRBV6-2/TRBV6-3	once	TRBJ1-6	CASSSTRIGDSPLHF	TGTGCCAGCAGTTCTACGCGGATAGGGGATTCACCCCTCCACTTT
15	-	TRBV2	-	TRBJ2-3	CASSEGGPNTDTQYF	TGTGCCAGCAGTGAGGGCGGGCCCAACACAGATACGCAGTATTTT
11	-	TRBV10-2	once	TRBJ1-2	CASSPSYGYTF	TGCGCCAGCAGTCCCAGTTATGGCTACACCTTC
15	-	TRBV10-3	-	TRBJ2-7	CAIREQGLGNYEQYF	TGTGCCATCAGGGAACAGGGATTGGGGAACTACGAGCAGTACTTC